This TCR beta chain was identified in a study of blood T cell repertoires in COVID-19. About the research overall: Donors in the United States, Italy and Spain gave samples during acute or convalescent COVID-19. Nucleic acid was either cDNA or gDNA, and it came from T cells, B-cell-depleted T cells, or PBMCs.

In the source study's methods: Counts of nucleated cells, estimated from reference gene primer amplification, were obtained. The method was immunoSEQ multiplex PCR; TCRdb's version includes in-frame clones alone and lacks a portion of them. V and J calls plus clone size are reproduced from that table; the DNA served to infer D and trimming. The profile covers about 70,000 clones, with around 83% appearing a single time and about 6.9% taken by the ten largest. Trimming cost V 4 bases and J 7 bases; bases outside gene matches: 7. The CDR3 contains 15 residues. Germline V gene data show CDR1 as LGHDT and CDR2 as YNNKEL (reference sequence).

The TCR originated in a man aged 25-45 years with COVID-19, enrolled during active disease. The J gene is TRBJ1-5, the V gene TRBV3-1 (or the pseudogene TRBV3-2); 10 nucleotides agree with TRBD1. Sequences were obtained from peripheral blood. This chain's CDR3 is CASSPTPGQGQPQHF. In DNA form, the CDR3 reads TGTGCCAGCAGCCCCACCCCGGGACAGGGGCAGCCCCAGCATTTT.